This T cell receptor beta chain was found in a study of blood T cell repertoires in COVID-19. Study overall: Donors in the United States, Italy and Spain gave samples during acute or convalescent COVID-19. In each case, the material was cDNA or gDNA derived from T cells, B-cell-depleted T cells, or PBMCs.

Under the authors' procedure: Reference gene primer amplification yielded estimated nucleated cell counts. Libraries were prepared by immunoSEQ multiplex PCR; TCRdb keeps only in-frame clonotypes and omits some of them. The V and J calls and clone size are taken from that table; D and trimming were inferred from the DNA. The sample lists under 300,000 clones, about nine tenths seen once, with approximately 12% in the top ten. The CDR3 spans 18 residues. Followed longitudinally, the Seattle patients had been enrolled during active infection. What was sequenced was peripheral blood. V gene TRBV21-1 combines with J gene TRBJ2-7; the DNA was not used to check the table's D call, TRBD1. TRBV21-1 is an annotated pseudogene. This sequence was found in a woman aged 25 to 39 with COVID-19, enrolled during active disease. The CDR3 coding sequence is TGTGCCAGCAGCAAAGCCTCAGGAGAAGGGGGCTGCGGGGACGAGCAGTACTTC. Its translation: CASSKASGEGGCGDEQYF.